This entry concerns a single T cell receptor (beta chain). Antigen unknown. This entry belongs to a study of T cell repertoires in cytomegalovirus infection. About the study: Matching HLA type and CMV infection were both indicated by public TCR beta signatures. Study conclusions and caveats: Frequencies of public TCR beta families were cumulated, and this identified carriers of CMV plus the relevant HLA.

The germline V gene has CDR1 KGHSH and CDR2 LQKENI. The CDR3 spans 13 residues. The V gene lost 2 bases and the J gene lost 5 bases, with 7 bases spanning the gap. TCRdb re-called the reads with MiXCR, one entry per CDR3 protein. The table shows some 200,000 distinct CDR3 sequences, with 8% to 10% occurring only once. The origin of this receptor is a human donor in good health (CMV status not recorded). Some clones in this sample may be carry-over from other donors' samples. This sequence joins TRBV18 and TRBJ1-5; D is ambiguous. The sequencing sample was made of PBMCs. CDR3 loop: CASSPSRDQPQHF. CDR3 coding DNA: TGTGCCAGCTCACCATCAAGGGATCAGCCCCAGCATTTT. The entire variable domain, with the rest obtained from reference TRBV18 and TRBJ1-5, is as follows: NAGVMQNPRHLVRRRGQEARLRCSPMKGHSHVYWYRQLPEEGLKFMVYLQKENIIDESGMPKERFSAEFPKEGPSILRIQQVVRGDSAAYFCASSPSRDQPQHFGDGTRLSIL.